These 25 T cell receptor beta chains came from one sample sequenced in a study of shared clonotypes between healthy human individuals. CD45RO negativity and positive selection for CCR7 defined naive CD8 cells, a population that excluded terminally differentiated effector memory CD45RA+ cells. The table came from immunoSEQ multiplex PCR; TCRdb's copy has only in-frame clones and leaves some out. The table shows about 2.2 million clones, with under 95% occurring only once. The sequenced sample consisted of naive CD8+ T cells from PBMCs. These TCRs come from a man between 18 and 29 years old in good health. Some clones in this sample may be carry-over from other donors' samples.

This clone appeared a single time. The V and J genes are TRBV5-1 and TRBJ2-3, with 12 bases fitting TRBD2. Germline CDR1 reads SGHRS; CDR2 reads YFSETQ. Losses at the gene ends were 4 bases for V and 1 base for J; bases not matched to a gene: 4. The CDR3 length is 16 residues. CDR3: CASSTGLAGRTDTQYF. The CDR3 DNA follows: TGCGCCAGCAGCACGGGACTAGCGGGCCGCACAGATACGCAGTATTTT.

The V gene is TRBV7-9, the J gene TRBJ2-3; 12 bases are shared with TRBD2. Per the germline V gene, CDR1 is SEHNR and CDR2 is FQNEAQ (reference sequence). This CDR3 region has 19 residues. The junction had 11 bases not matched to a gene; V was cut back by 4 bases and J by 0 bases. Here the CDR3 DNA reads TGTGCCAGCAGCTCCGGACTAGCGGGAAACCATCTTAGCACAGATACGCAGTATTTT. This codes for CASSSGLAGNHLSTDTQYF.

This clone was observed a few times. The CDR3 spells CASSLSVREQYF. As DNA, the CDR3 is TGTGCCAGCAGCTTATCTGTTCGCGAGCAGTACTTC. The chain couples TRBV7-9 to TRBJ2-7, with unresolved D. The CDR3 extends over 12 amino acids. The germline V and J ends were trimmed by 2 bases and 6 bases, with 8 bases remaining between them. Per germline, CDR1 SEHNR and CDR2 FQNEAQ (reference sequence).

The chain carries TRBV5-6 and TRBJ2-7; maybe TRBD1 (5 bases). The germline gives CDR1 SGHDT, CDR2 YYEEEE. This CDR3 is 14 amino acids long. Trimming cost V 2 bases and J 3 bases, with 12 bases left between them. CDR3 in DNA: TGTGCCAGCAGCTTTGGCAGGGCCGTCTACGAGCAGTACTTC. As protein: CASSFGRAVYEQYF. Using reference TRBV5-6 and TRBJ2-7 for the parts outside the CDR3, the full variable domain is DAGVTQSPTHLIKTRGQQVTLRCSPKSGHDTVSWYQQALGQGPQFIFQYYEEEERQRGNFPDRFSGHQFPNYSSELNVNALLLGDSALYLCASSFGRAVYEQYFGPGTRLTVT.

V gene TRBV7-9 combines with J gene TRBJ2-7; 8 nucleotides line up with TRBD2. V lost 1 base to trimming and J lost 4 bases; unmatched junction nucleotides: 9. Per the germline V gene, CDR1 is SEHNR and CDR2 is FQNEAQ (reference sequence). This CDR3 region has 16 residues. The CDR3 reads CASSLDETTSEYEQYF. CDR3 in DNA: TGTGCCAGCAGCTTAGATGAGACGACTAGCGAATACGAGCAGTACTTC.

The chain combines TRBV5-5 with TRBJ2-7, with D possibly TRBD2 on 6 matching bases. This CDR3 is built from 15 residues. Germline CDR1 reads SGHKS; CDR2 reads YYEKEE (reference sequence). V was clipped by 3 bases and J by 2 bases, with 15 bases between them. CDR3 amino acids: CASSSSGTAAYEQYF. CDR3 nucleotide sequence: TGTGCCAGCAGCTCCTCTGGGACTGCCGCCTACGAGCAGTACTTC. The complete variable domain, with remaining parts taken from reference TRBV5-5 and TRBJ2-7, reads DAGVTQSPTHLIKTRGQQVTLRCSPISGHKSVSWYQQVLGQGPQFIFQYYEKEERGRGNFPDRFSARQFPNYSSELNVNALLLGDSALYLCASSSSGTAAYEQYFGPGTRLTVT.

The V call is TRBV28, the J call TRBJ1-6; no firm D call. The CDR3 loop spans 15 amino acids. Trimming took 2 bases from V and 2 from J, leaving 7 bases between them. Germline V gene data show CDR1 as MDHEN and CDR2 as SYDVKM. The CDR3 sequence is CASSLGVPYNSPLHF. Here the CDR3 DNA reads TGTGCCAGCAGTTTAGGGGTTCCCTATAATTCACCCCTCCACTTT.

The rearrangement uses TRBV28 and TRBJ2-1; 12 nucleotides align to TRBD2. Germline trimming cut 5 bases from V and 7 bases from J; bases unmatched to any gene: 12. CDR3 length equals 17 residues. CDR1 is MDHEN, CDR2 SYDVKM, per germline. The CDR3 DNA is TGTGCCAGCAGTCCCACCAAACGACTAGCGGGGGTTAATGAGCAGTTCTTC. Protein sequence: CASSPTKRLAGVNEQFF.

This clone was detected once. The gene calls are TRBV2 and TRBJ2-7, with a tentative D call TRBD1 (8 bases). V was clipped by 4 bases and J by 7 bases, with 20 bases between them. The CDR3 has 15 amino acids. From germline, CDR1 is SNHLY and CDR2 FYNNEI. CDR3 region: CASSGWDRSAGEQYF. The CDR3 nucleotides read TGTGCCAGCAGTGGTTGGGACAGGTCAGCGGGGGAGCAGTACTTC.

The CDR3 coding sequence is TGTGCCAGCCAGAGCGGGGCGAACACCGGGGAGCTGTTTTTT. Its protein is CASQSGANTGELFF. The rearrangement joins TRBV13 to TRBJ2-2; 7 nucleotides line up with TRBD2. The CDR3 totals 14 residues. Germline CDR1 is PRHDT and CDR2 is FYEKMQ (reference sequence). Germline trimming cut 8 bases from V and 0 bases from J; bases unmatched to any gene: 3.

V and J are TRBV7-3 and TRBJ2-2; D might be TRBD1 (6 bases). This CDR3 contains 18 residues. Germline CDR1 is SGHTA and CDR2 is FQGTGA. Trimming shortened V by 4 bases and J by 1 base, and 19 bases separated the two germline ends. Here the CDR3 reads CASSSPQQTGENTGELFF. CDR3 bases: TGTGCCAGCAGCTCCCCCCAGCAGACAGGAGAGAACACCGGGGAGCTGTTTTTT.

This rearrangement joins TRBV7-3 to TRBJ2-2; D is undetermined. The ends were cut back, 0 bases at V and 4 bases at J, with 12 bases in the middle. CDR1 and CDR2 from the germline V gene are SGHTA and FQGTGA. CDR3 length: 16 residues. The CDR3 region is CASSLTRQDSTGELFF. CDR3 nucleotide sequence: TGTGCCAGCAGCTTAACCCGGCAGGATAGCACCGGGGAGCTGTTTTTT.

As for this clone: The same CDR3 is also encoded by other DNA sequences in this sample. The chain recombines TRBV28 with TRBJ2-1; 9 bases agree with TRBD2. The CDR3 runs to 16 residues. The J segment lost 1 base and the V segment lost 2 bases, leaving 3 bases of the junction unmatched. From germline, CDR1 is MDHEN and CDR2 SYDVKM. The DNA for the CDR3 is TGTGCCAGCAGTTTACTCGCGGGAGGGTCCTACAATGAGCAGTTCTTC. This codes for CASSLLAGGSYNEQFF.

The CDR3 DNA reads TGCGCCAGCAGCCCCGAGGACCTCGCGAGCTCCTACGAGCAGTACTTC. It codes for CASSPEDLASSYEQYF. The V call is TRBV5-1, the J call TRBJ2-7; no clear D gene. This CDR3 has 16 amino acids. Germline-derived CDR1 and CDR2 are SGHRS and YFSETQ. V was clipped by 4 bases and J by 0 bases, with 17 bases between them.

This clone is a singleton in its sample. The gene calls are TRBV7-2 and TRBJ2-5; 8 bases are shared with TRBD1. CDR1 and CDR2 from the germline V gene are SGHTA and FQGNSA. The V gene end was trimmed by 1 base and the J gene end by 5 bases; junction bases not matched to a gene: 12. The CDR3 spans 17 residues. Written as DNA, the CDR3 is TGTGCCAGCAGCTTAGACTTACAGGGGGGAATAGGGGAGACCCAGTACTTC. Translation gives CASSLDLQGGIGETQYF.

The chain carries TRBV5-8 and TRBJ1-2, with a possible D match to TRBD1 (5 bases). Germline V lookup: CDR1 SGHTS, CDR2 YDEGEE. There are 16 residues in the CDR3. With 4 bases removed from V and 1 base from J, the gap between germline ends came to 17 bases. CDR3 loop: CASSPFGGIFNYGYTF. The CDR3 nucleotides read TGTGCCAGCAGCCCTTTCGGGGGAATCTTTAACTATGGCTACACCTTC.

This chain links TRBV19 with TRBJ2-1, with D perhaps matching TRBD2 (5 bases). This CDR3 region has 14 residues. V shed 1 base and J shed 4 bases, with 8 bases lying between them. The V gene's germline CDR1 is LNHDA and CDR2 SQIVND (reference sequence). The CDR3 sequence: CASSIGGIYNEQFF. The CDR3 DNA sequence: TGTGCCAGTAGTATAGGAGGGATATACAATGAGCAGTTCTTC.

This clone was counted a single time. The chain uses TRBV27 and TRBJ2-1; TRBD2 matches at 9 bases. V shed 6 bases and J 5 bases; nucleotides not matched to a gene: 17. Germline values: CDR1 MNHEY, CDR2 SMNVEV (reference sequence). There are 18 residues in the CDR3. This chain's CDR3 is CASRRHPPLAGVNNEQFF. The CDR3 coding sequence is TGTGCCAGCAGAAGACACCCCCCCTTAGCGGGAGTGAACAATGAGCAGTTCTTC.

The CDR3, as DNA: TGTGCCATCAGTGATCATAAGGGATTTCAGCCCCAGCATTTT. Protein: CAISDHKGFQPQHF. J is TRBJ1-5 and V is TRBV10-3, with unresolved D. The CDR3 consists of 14 residues. The V end was cut by 3 bases, the J end by 6 bases, with 12 bases between. Germline V gene sequence: CDR1 ENHRY, CDR2 SYGVKD.

This chain connects TRBV19 to TRBJ1-1; D call uncertain. Per the germline V gene, CDR1 is LNHDA and CDR2 is SQIVND (reference sequence). V was clipped by 9 bases and J by 1 base, with 6 bases between them. The CDR3 length is 11 residues. CDR3 protein: CASEGNTEAFF. DNA for the CDR3: TGTGCCAGCGAGGGGAACACTGAAGCTTTCTTT.

The chain uses TRBV6-1 and TRBJ1-1; no firm D call. CDR3 length equals 12 residues. V gave up 3 bases and J gave up 7 bases, with 9 bases separating them. CDR1 is MNHNS and CDR2 is SASEGT in the germline V gene. This CDR3 is CASSEGRVEAFF. CDR3 in DNA: TGTGCCAGCAGTGAGGGTAGGGTTGAAGCTTTCTTT.

This clone has just one count. The V gene is TRBV30, the J gene TRBJ1-2, with D possibly TRBD1 on 6 matching bases. The germline CDR1 and CDR2 sequences are GTSNPN and SVGIG (reference sequence). This CDR3 region has 13 residues. Trimming shortened V by 0 bases and J by 7 bases, and 12 bases separated the two germline ends. The CDR3 DNA reads as TGTGCCTGGAGTGTTGGAGGGGGTTTTGGCTACACCTTC. This sequence encodes CAWSVGGGFGYTF.

Of note for this clone: The same CDR3 can be traced to other DNA sequences in this sample. The chain links TRBV7-9 to TRBJ1-1, with 10 bases lining up with TRBD1. V was pared by 3 bases and J by 4 bases, with 2 bases of the junction left unmatched. The CDR3 spans 14 residues. Per germline, CDR1 SEHNR and CDR2 FQNEAQ (reference sequence). The CDR3 region has the DNA TGTGCCAGCAGCTTTGGGACAGGGGTCACTGAAGCTTTCTTT. Amino acids: CASSFGTGVTEAFF.

This rearrangement joins TRBV7-9 to TRBJ2-1; 9 nucleotides line up with TRBD2. CDR1 is SEHNR and CDR2 is FQNEAQ in the germline V gene (reference sequence). The CDR3 is 18 amino acids. V trimming: 5 bases; J trimming: 0 bases; junction bases outside the gene matches: 11. CDR3 residues: CASSARAGGSPSYNEQFF. In DNA form, the CDR3 reads TGTGCCAGCAGCGCCCGCGCGGGAGGGTCCCCCTCCTACAATGAGCAGTTCTTC. Using reference TRBV7-9 and TRBJ2-1 for the parts outside the CDR3, the full variable domain is DTGVSQNPRHKITKRGQNVTFRCDPISEHNRLYWYRQTLGQGPEFLTYFQNEAQLEKSRLLSDRFSAERPKGSFSTLEIQRTEQGDSAMYLCASSARAGGSPSYNEQFFGPGTRLTVL.

The V and J genes are TRBV10-3 and TRBJ2-1; D remains ambiguous. Deletions cut 0 bases from V and 5 bases from J, with 11 bases between. Germline V gene sequence: CDR1 ENHRY, CDR2 SYGVKD. This CDR3 has 15 amino acids. CDR3 protein: CAISESSIYHNEQFF. CDR3 in DNA: TGTGCCATCAGTGAGTCCAGCATCTATCACAATGAGCAGTTCTTC.